The present entry profiles one TCR gamma chain with its context. The amino acid sequence in TCRdb belongs to a much larger clone and departs from this DNA's translation at residue 14, likely a sequencing read error; the sequence shown is translated from the DNA. The sample comes from a study of gamma-delta T cells after stem cell transplantation. Germline V gene data show CDR1 as GITISATS and CDR2 as ISYDGTV (reference sequence). CDR3 length: 16 amino acids. TCRdb re-analyzed the RT-PCR reads via CATT. The repertoire includes around 150 gamma-chain clones, more than 9% of them detected once, and 90% to 95% sits in the top ten.

The chain employs TRGV9 and TRGJP. The TCR sequence derives from a human donor. It is not recorded whose cells these are; they may come from a transplant donor. The sample was gamma-delta T cells. CDR3 in amino acids: CALWEVEELGKKIEVF. The CDR3 DNA is TGTGCCTTGTGGGAGGTGGAAGAGTTGGGCAAAAAAATCGAGGTATTT.